Below are 13 T cell receptor beta chains sequenced from a single sample in a study of spatial heterogeneity in lung cancer. Time point described: sample taken at primary tumor resection. Each CDR3 protein is one row after TCRdb ran MiXCR on the 5' RACE reads. This table holds around 89,000 distinct CDR3 sequences, approximately 12% found once. Material: PBMCs, obtained at surgery. All receptors derive from a male donor with early-stage non-small cell lung cancer.

The chain is built from TRBV4-1 and TRBJ1-2; D ambiguous. The CDR3 consists of 14 residues. In germline, CDR1 is MGHRA, CDR2 YSYEKL. V gave up 0 bases and J gave up 4 bases, with 9 bases separating them. The DNA of the CDR3 is TGCGCCAGCAGCCAAGAAGAGACGCTCTATGGCTACACCTTC. This sequence encodes CASSQEETLYGYTF.

The chain is built from TRBV27 and TRBJ1-6; D may be TRBD1 (5 bases). V was shortened by 8 bases and J by 9 bases, with 14 bases between the two germline ends. The germline CDR1 and CDR2 sequences are MNHEY and SMNVEV (reference sequence). CDR3 size: 13 residues. CDR3 coding DNA: TGTGCCAGCGGCCTCGGGGGTATTTCACCCCTCCACTTT. It is translated as CASGLGGISPLHF.

This clonotype was seen a few times. This sequence joins TRBV27 and TRBJ2-7; 13 bases are shared with TRBD2. Unmatched junction bases numbered 4, after V lost 5 bases and J lost 0 bases. The CDR3 consists of 16 residues. CDR1 is MNHEY, CDR2 SMNVEV, per germline (reference sequence). The CDR3 region is CASSPTSGGPSYEQYF. The CDR3 nucleotides read TGTGCCAGCAGTCCGACTAGCGGGGGGCCCTCCTACGAGCAGTACTTC.

This clonotype showed up just once. The gene calls are TRBV5-1 and TRBJ2-5; D is ambiguous. Germline V lookup: CDR1 SGHRS, CDR2 YFSETQ. V dropped 4 bases and J dropped 3 bases, with 4 bases sitting between them. The CDR3 runs 11 residues. The CDR3 protein is CASSNEETQYF. CDR3 nucleotide sequence: TGCGCCAGCAGCAACGAAGAGACCCAGTACTTC.

In its sample, this clonotype was seen many times. This chain's CDR3 is CASSASTGQYF. The CDR3 DNA follows: TGTGCCAGCAGTGCTAGTACAGGCCAGTACTTC. The V gene is TRBV28, the J gene TRBJ2-4; a possible D gene is TRBD1 (5 bases). V lost 5 bases and J lost 13, with 12 bases in between. The CDR3 runs to 11 residues. Germline assignment: CDR1 MDHEN and CDR2 SYDVKM.

There are a few counts of this clonotype. The chain uses TRBV11-2 and TRBJ2-7, with D tentatively TRBD2 (5 bases). The germline V gene has CDR1 SGHAT and CDR2 FQNNGV. The ends were cut back, 2 bases at V and 2 bases at J, with 13 bases in the middle. CDR3 length equals 15 residues. CDR3 nucleotide sequence: TGTGCCAGCAGCTTAAACTCCCCGAGGGCCTACGAGCAGTACTTC. Translated, it gives CASSLNSPRAYEQYF.

At least ten counts were recorded for this clonotype. This chain uses TRBV7-9 with TRBJ2-7; 7 nucleotides align to TRBD2. CDR1 is SEHNR and CDR2 is FQNEAQ in the germline V gene (reference sequence). V was clipped by 2 bases and J by 5 bases; unmatched bases: 3. The CDR3 has 13 residues. The CDR3 here is CASSLSGGDEQYF. The CDR3 DNA is TGTGCCAGCAGCTTATCGGGGGGAGACGAGCAGTACTTC.

This clonotype was detected many times. The genes are TRBV6-6 and TRBJ1-6; 7 bases agree with TRBD1. J gave up 9 bases and V 2 bases, and 10 bases lay outside the gene matches. Germline V CDR1 and CDR2: MNHNY, SVGAGI (reference sequence). The CDR3 sequence is 16 residues long. CDR3 region: CASSYRAGGLGSPLHF. CDR3 sequence (DNA): TGTGCCAGCAGTTACAGGGCAGGGGGTTTGGGTTCACCCCTCCACTTT.

The rearrangement links TRBV9 to TRBJ2-7; 9 bases align to TRBD2. The V gene end was trimmed by 3 bases and the J gene end by 6 bases; junction bases not matched to a gene: 13. Germline assignment: CDR1 SGDLS and CDR2 YYNGEE. The CDR3 covers 16 residues. In nucleotides, the CDR3 is TGTGCCAGCAGCGGGTCTTTAGCGGGAGCTCGGAGCGAGCAGTACTTC. Encoded protein: CASSGSLAGARSEQYF.

This clonotype occurred once. CDR3 in DNA: TGTGCCAGTAGTATCCAGGGAGTGGAGACCCAGTACTTC. It is translated as CASSIQGVETQYF. V is TRBV19 and J is TRBJ2-5, with D tentatively TRBD1 or TRBD2 (5 bases each). CDR3 size: 13 residues. Trimming stripped 3 bases from V and 5 bases from J, with 10 bases between. CDR1 and CDR2 (germline): LNHDA, SQIVND (reference sequence).

The genes are TRBV7-8 and TRBJ1-5, with D possibly matching TRBD1 (5 bases). Per the germline V gene, CDR1 is SGHVS and CDR2 is FQNEAQ. The ends were cut back, 5 bases at V and 3 bases at J, with 17 bases in the middle. This CDR3 comprises 16 residues. In DNA, the CDR3 is TGTGCCAGCAGCCCCATCCGGGGACTTTCCAATCAGCCCCAGCATTTT. Protein product: CASSPIRGLSNQPQHF. Supplemented by reference TRBV7-8 and TRBJ1-5, the full variable domain reads GAGVSQSPRYKVAKRGQDVALRCDPISGHVSLFWYQQALGQGPEFLTYFQNEAQLDKSGLPSDRFFAERPEGSVSTLKIQRTQQEDSAVYLCASSPIRGLSNQPQHFGDGTRLSIL.

This clonotype appeared a few times. The chain is built from TRBV5-1 and TRBJ2-3; D gene uncertain. Germline V lookup: CDR1 SGHRS, CDR2 YFSETQ. The CDR3 runs to 14 residues. Trimming cost V 2 bases and J 6 bases, with 13 bases left between them. CDR3 in DNA: TGCGCCAGCAGCTTCAGCAGGAACAGCGATACGCAGTATTTT. Its protein is CASSFSRNSDTQYF.

This clonotype was observed many times. The chain employs TRBV5-1 and TRBJ1-1, with 9 bases fitting TRBD1. The V gene's germline CDR1 is SGHRS and CDR2 YFSETQ. Germline trimming cut 4 bases from V and 3 bases from J; bases unmatched to any gene: 10. CDR3 length equals 16 residues. CDR3 sequence reads: CASSGTGGPEDTEAFF. The CDR3 coding sequence is TGCGCCAGCAGCGGAACAGGGGGCCCGGAGGACACTGAAGCTTTCTTT.